The sequence of this T cell receptor (beta chain) was determined in a study of tumor-infiltrating lymphocytes in primary liver carcinoma. Findings and caveats of the study: Tumors had a top-250-clone fraction that was significantly higher than blood (p = 0.039). Top clones occupying all five tumor regions numbered only about 8-25%.

There are 16 residues in the CDR3. Per the germline V gene, CDR1 is MGHRA and CDR2 is YSYEKL. A constant-region primer served to make TCR beta cDNA from about 0.5 ug total RNA. Libraries for TCR beta were built through three nested multiplex PCR rounds, which together made up a slightly modified ARM-PCR procedure. In the first two PCR rounds, TRBV1-TRBV30 forward primers were paired with a C-beta reverse primer, and each round lasted roughly 9 cycles. MiXCR was run by TCRdb on the multiplex PCR reads, yielding one entry per CDR3 protein. The sample lists about 120,000 distinct CDR3 sequences; 50% to 70% were seen once. From unsorted bulk tissue weighing roughly 18-30 mg, DNA and RNA were co-extracted. The patients lived with chronic HBV infection and had not yet received any treatment. Researchers took samples from five separate regions of each tumor. As to this clonotype: Its antigen is as yet unknown. A much larger clone is a single base away; this may be a read error.

What was sequenced was liver tumor tissue from sampling region 1. Subset reported: tumor region T1, superior pole. This clonotype originated in an older woman with primary liver carcinoma and hepatitis B virus infection. The chain is built from TRBV4-1 and TRBJ2-1, with 8 bases aligning to TRBD1. The CDR3 sequence: CVSSQTLTGAYNEQFF. The CDR3 coding sequence is TGCGTCAGCAGCCAAACCCTGACAGGGGCCTACAATGAGCAGTTCTTC.